This passage covers 24 T cell receptor beta chains from one sample sequenced in a study of blood T cell repertoires in COVID-19. Sequencing was performed with immunoSEQ multiplex PCR; in TCRdb, only in-frame clones are kept and a portion is missing. The data hold about 250,000 clones, with approximately 88% observed a single time. Sequenced sample: peripheral blood. The receptors were gathered from a woman in her 30s with COVID-19, enrolled during active disease.

DNA for the CDR3: TGTGCCAGCAGCTTGAGGCCAGATACGCAGTATTTT. It translates to CASSLRPDTQYF. The V and J genes are TRBV7-2 and TRBJ2-3; D is uncertain. CDR3 size: 12 residues. The V and J ends lost 3 bases and 4 bases respectively, with 5 bases between them. Germline V gene data show CDR1 as SGHTA and CDR2 as FQGNSA. The full variable domain, rest sourced from reference TRBV7-2 and TRBJ2-3, is GAGVSQSPSNKVTEKGKDVELRCDPISGHTALYWYRQSLGQGLEFLIYFQGNSAPDKSGLPSDRFSAERTGGSVSTLTIQRTQQEDSAVYLCASSLRPDTQYFGPGTRLTVL.

To note about this clone: This CDR3 is missing its conserved last phenylalanine or tryptophan, likely due to a read error. No DNA is shown, since the ends of the CDR3 on it are uncertain; the CDR3 is the one TCRdb lists. The J gene is TRBJ1-4, the V gene TRBV4-1; the tabulated D call, TRBD1, remains unverified against the DNA. The CDR3 has 15 amino acids, counting both end residues. Germline-derived CDR1 and CDR2 are MGHRA and YSYEKL. The CDR3 here is CASSQDWGQGSTLSS.

The chain carries TRBV11-2 and TRBJ1-2; 7 nucleotides match TRBD1. Per the germline V gene, CDR1 is SGHAT and CDR2 is FQNNGV. CDR3 length equals 14 residues. The trim removed 2 bases at V and 7 bases at J, leaving 7 bases unmatched. The CDR3 region is CASSLLGGSGGYTF. The DNA for the CDR3 is TGTGCCAGCAGCTTATTAGGGGGCAGTGGTGGCTACACCTTC. Full variable domain (missing parts from reference TRBV11-2 and TRBJ1-2): EAGVAQSPRYKIIEKRQSVAFWCNPISGHATLYWYQQILGQGPKLLIQFQNNGVVDDSQLPKDRFSAERLKGVDSTLKIQPAKLEDSAVYLCASSLLGGSGGYTFGSGTRLTVV.

The V gene is TRBV9, the J gene TRBJ1-1; D is undetermined. Germline V gives CDR1 SGDLS, CDR2 YYNGEE. V was cut by 0 bases and J by 0 bases, with 3 bases left in between. The CDR3 runs to 13 residues. CDR3 protein: CASSVAVNTEAFF. The CDR3 coding sequence is TGTGCCAGCAGCGTAGCTGTGAACACTGAAGCTTTCTTT.

A few counts support this clone. The chain has TRBV5-1 and TRBJ2-7, with TRBD1 matching 7 bases. CDR1 is SGHRS, CDR2 YFSETQ, per germline. The trim removed 4 bases at V and 2 bases at J, leaving 9 bases unmatched. CDR3 length equals 15 residues. This CDR3 is CASSRGQRSTYEQYF. The CDR3, as DNA: TGCGCCAGCAGCAGGGGACAGAGGTCAACCTACGAGCAGTACTTC.

This rearrangement joins TRBV7-8 to TRBJ1-2, with 10 bases matching TRBD1. V shed 5 bases and J 2 bases; nucleotides not matched to a gene: 8. This CDR3 is built from 16 residues. Germline assignment: CDR1 SGHVS and CDR2 FQNEAQ. The CDR3 nucleotides read TGTGCCAGCAGCCTGGGACAGGGGAACGTAAACTATGGCTACACCTTC. Amino acids: CASSLGQGNVNYGYTF.

V usage is TRBV6-6 and J usage is TRBJ2-7; D might be TRBD1 (5 bases). The length of the CDR3 is 15 residues. CDR1 is MNHNY and CDR2 is SVGAGI in the germline V gene (reference sequence). The V and J ends lost 2 bases and 1 base respectively, with 12 bases between them. The CDR3 nucleotides read TGTGCCAGCAGTTACGTCCAGGGCCTATCCTACGAGCAGTACTTC. This gives the protein CASSYVQGLSYEQYF.

The V and J genes are TRBV10-3 and TRBJ1-1; D is unclear. Germline CDR1 and CDR2: ENHRY and SYGVKD. There are 12 residues in the CDR3. V was trimmed by 8 bases and J by 0 bases, leaving 7 bases between them. CDR3 sequence reads: CAIASLNTEAFF. DNA of the CDR3: TGTGCCATCGCTAGCCTGAACACTGAAGCTTTCTTT.

This chain joins TRBV10-1 and TRBJ2-2, with D perhaps matching TRBD1 (5 bases). V was clipped by 2 bases and J by 7 bases, with 11 bases between them. CDR3 length equals 14 residues. Germline loops: CDR1 WNHNN, CDR2 SYGVQD (reference sequence). The CDR3 coding sequence is TGCGCCAGCAGTGAGAAGGGGTTGGGCGGGGAGCTGTTTTTT. This encodes CASSEKGLGGELFF.

The gene calls are TRBV5-1 and TRBJ2-3; 7 nucleotides align to TRBD2. V shed 1 base, J shed 0 bases, and the junction held 5 bases outside the gene matches. Per germline, CDR1 SGHRS and CDR2 YFSETQ. The CDR3 is 16 amino acids. The CDR3 is CASSLTLAASTDTQYF. In DNA, the CDR3 is TGCGCCAGCAGCTTGACGCTAGCGGCTAGCACAGATACGCAGTATTTT.

The V and J genes are TRBV14 and TRBJ2-3; D is uncertain. The CDR3 sequence is 17 residues long. Germline V lookup: CDR1 SGHDN, CDR2 FVKESK. V dropped 0 bases and J dropped 0 bases, with 13 bases sitting between them. The CDR3 bases are TGTGCCAGCAGCCAAGATAGTGGCGGTGCTAGCACAGATACGCAGTATTTT. The encoded protein is CASSQDSGGASTDTQYF. The entire variable domain, with the rest obtained from reference TRBV14 and TRBJ2-3, is as follows: EAGVTQFPSHSVIEKGQTVTLRCDPISGHDNLYWYRRVMGKEIKFLLHFVKESKQDESGMPNNRFLAERTGGTYSTLKVQPAELEDSGVYFCASSQDSGGASTDTQYFGPGTRLTVL.

CDR3 sequence (DNA): TGCGCCAGCAGCCAAGATAACGAGCGACGGGCCTACAATGAGCAGTTCTTC. The encoded protein is CASSQDNERRAYNEQFF. This chain links TRBV4-3 with TRBJ2-1; D unclear. CDR1 and CDR2 from the germline V gene are LGHNA and YSLEER. This CDR3 is 17 amino acids long. V lost 0 bases to trimming and J lost 2 bases, with 14 bases between them.

The V and J genes are TRBV29-1 and TRBJ1-4; D not certain. Germline CDR1 and CDR2: SQVTM and ANQGSEA. CDR3 length: 11 amino acids. V lost 6 bases and J 8 bases, leaving 10 bases between the germline ends. The CDR3 DNA follows: TGCAGCGTGAGCTCGGGGGAAAAACTGTTTTTT. Amino acid sequence: CSVSSGEKLFF.

The DNA for the CDR3 is TGTGCCAGCAGCGTATCGAGCTCCTACAATGAGCAGTTCTTC. Its translation is CASSVSSSYNEQFF. The chain uses TRBV9 and TRBJ2-1; D remains ambiguous. Trimming shortened V by 1 base and J by 0 bases, and 5 bases separated the two germline ends. The CDR3 contains 14 residues. Germline V gives CDR1 SGDLS, CDR2 YYNGEE. Full variable domain (remainder filled in from reference TRBV9 and TRBJ2-1): DSGVTQTPKHLITATGQRVTLRCSPRSGDLSVYWYQQSLDQGLQFLIQYYNGEERAKGNILERFSAQQFPDLHSELNLSSLELGDSALYFCASSVSSSYNEQFFGPGTRLTVL.

This clone was seen a few times. The genes are TRBV6-5 and TRBJ1-1; D gene ambiguous. Germline CDR1 and CDR2: MNHEY and SVGAGI. Trimming cost V 2 bases and J 3 bases, with 16 bases left between them. The CDR3 runs to 16 residues. Here the CDR3 DNA reads TGTGCCAGCAGTTACAGGACGGGTCGAGCGGACACTGAAGCTTTCTTT. Protein: CASSYRTGRADTEAFF.

V gene TRBV10-3 combines with J gene TRBJ2-3; TRBD2 agrees at 7 bases. The germline gives CDR1 ENHRY, CDR2 SYGVKD. Unmatched junction bases numbered 7, after V lost 2 bases and J lost 2 bases. The CDR3 has 16 amino acids. In DNA form, the CDR3 reads TGTGCCATCAGTGAGGGGCTAGCGGAGATCACAGATACGCAGTATTTT. Protein sequence: CAISEGLAEITDTQYF.

The chain uses TRBV11-3 and TRBJ2-7; possibly TRBD2 for D (6 bases). The CDR3 spans 16 residues. Trimming removed 2 bases at V and 1 base at J, with 15 bases between. Germline-derived CDR1 and CDR2 are SGHNT and YENEEA. This CDR3 is CASSLNGGRESYEQYV. The CDR3 coding sequence is TGTGCCAGCAGCTTAAACGGCGGACGGGAGTCCTACGAGCAGTACGTC.

The rearrangement joins TRBV9 to TRBJ1-1; no reliable D call. The V gene's germline CDR1 is SGDLS and CDR2 YYNGEE. Trimming shortened V by 0 bases and J by 7 bases, and 13 bases separated the two germline ends. The length of the CDR3 is 14 residues. In DNA, the CDR3 is TGTGCCAGCAGCGTAGCCCCCTTCCCGAGTGAAGCTTTCTTT. Its translation: CASSVAPFPSEAFF.

Turning to this clone: This specimen includes other DNA sequences encoding the same CDR3. J is TRBJ2-1 and V is TRBV4-1; TRBD2 aligns across 7 bases. The germline CDR1 and CDR2 sequences are MGHRA and YSYEKL. V trimming: 0 bases; J trimming: 6 bases; junction bases outside the gene matches: 8. This CDR3 region has 16 residues. The CDR3 protein is CASSQDPGGGGNEQFF. The CDR3 nucleotides are TGCGCCAGCAGCCAAGATCCAGGCGGGGGAGGCAATGAGCAGTTCTTC.

The CDR3 DNA is TGTGCCAGCAGTTACTCGGGAACAGGGAACTACGAGCAGTACTTC. Translation gives CASSYSGTGNYEQYF. The chain couples TRBV6-5 to TRBJ2-7, with a possible D match to TRBD1 (6 bases). V gave up 0 bases and J gave up 3 bases, with 12 bases separating them. The CDR3 is 15 amino acids. Germline V gene sequence: CDR1 MNHEY, CDR2 SVGAGI.

This chain links TRBV18 with TRBJ1-5; 8 bases line up with TRBD1. Unmatched junction bases numbered 9, after V lost 4 bases and J lost 7 bases. Germline V gives CDR1 KGHSH, CDR2 LQKENI. The CDR3 is made up of 15 amino acids. CDR3 bases: TGTGCCAGCTCACAGGGGACAGGAGGTCAACAGCCCCAGCATTTT. Amino acid sequence: CASSQGTGGQQPQHF.

V gene TRBV6-1 combines with J gene TRBJ2-4; 11 bases fit TRBD2. Germline loops: CDR1 MNHNS, CDR2 SASEGT. The V and J ends lost 3 bases and 3 bases, in that order; junction bases with no gene match: 4. The CDR3 consists of 16 residues. CDR3 DNA: TGTGCCAGCAGTGATAGGACTAGCGGGTTCAAAAACATTCAGTACTTC. It translates to CASSDRTSGFKNIQYF.

The chain couples TRBV9 to TRBJ2-3; a weak D match, TRBD1 (5 bases). Trimming pared 0 bases from V and 3 bases from J, leaving 8 bases between. The CDR3 runs to 14 residues. CDR1 and CDR2 from the germline V gene are SGDLS and YYNGEE. CDR3 loop: CASSVEPGTDTQYF. The CDR3 DNA reads as TGTGCCAGCAGCGTAGAGCCAGGGACAGATACGCAGTATTTT.

This chain links TRBV5-6 with TRBJ2-7, with 9 bases aligning to TRBD1. The germline CDR1 and CDR2 sequences are SGHDT and YYEEEE. The CDR3 totals 14 residues. The V segment lost 7 bases and the J segment 4 bases; nucleotides outside the gene matches: 9. The CDR3 DNA sequence: TGTGCCAGCGGTACAGGGGGCTCTCATTACGAGCAGTACTTC. This translates into CASGTGGSHYEQYF.